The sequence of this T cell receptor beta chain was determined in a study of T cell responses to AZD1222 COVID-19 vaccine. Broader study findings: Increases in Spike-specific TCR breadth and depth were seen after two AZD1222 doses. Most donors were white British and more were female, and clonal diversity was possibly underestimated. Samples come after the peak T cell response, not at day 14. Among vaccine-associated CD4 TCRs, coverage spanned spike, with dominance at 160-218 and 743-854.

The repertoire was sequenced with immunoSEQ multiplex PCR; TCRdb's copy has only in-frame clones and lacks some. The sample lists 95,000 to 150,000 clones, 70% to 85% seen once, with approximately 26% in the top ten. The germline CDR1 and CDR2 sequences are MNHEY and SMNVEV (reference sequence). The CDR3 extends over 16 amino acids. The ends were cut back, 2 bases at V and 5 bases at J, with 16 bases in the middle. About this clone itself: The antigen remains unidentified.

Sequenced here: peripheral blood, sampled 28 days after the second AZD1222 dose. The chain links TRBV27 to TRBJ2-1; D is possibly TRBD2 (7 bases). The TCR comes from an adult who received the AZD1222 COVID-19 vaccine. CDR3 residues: CASSLNLGGLNNEQFF. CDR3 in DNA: TGTGCCAGCAGTTTAAATTTGGGGGGGCTTAACAATGAGCAGTTCTTC.